The entry below describes one TCR beta chain. In this sample, this clonotype turned up many times. This receptor's antigen is unknown. The input lacks base qualities; no much larger clone sits a single base away. Sequences SGDLS (CDR1) and YYNGEE (CDR2) are obtained from the germline V gene. Including the terminal cysteine and phenylalanine, the CDR3 comprises 16 residues. Of all the DNA, just the CDR3 is kept, 48 bases in frame from base 1. The trim is 3 bases for V and 5 bases for J, with a gap of 20 bases between the germline ends. Full-length TCR variable regions were amplified by 5' RACE PCR with constant-region reverse primers, followed by semi-nested PCR with Nested Universal Primer A. The ReliaPrep RNA Cell Miniprep System was used to extract total RNA, which was then reverse transcribed into 5'RACE-ready cDNA with the SMARTer RACE 5'/3' Kit. Full-length TCR alpha and beta libraries were barcoded with multiplex adaptors and sequenced on an Illumina MiSeq. The published analysis was carried out like this. For each of nine subset-tissue groups, sequencing data from the five patients were pooled, and the groups were then compared using unsupervised clustering of TCR gene usage. The Morisita-Horn index, with shared sequences weighted by their contribution to each repertoire, was used to calculate repertoire similarity. TCRdb handled the public reads itself, with Q25 trimming in fastp and clone calling in MiXCR, and kept productive beta chains. For every CDR3 protein sequence, its rows merge into one entry that carries the most common genes and DNA. The V and J calls here are based on TCRdb, not the publication. Counted in this sample were about 64,000 distinct CDR3 sequences; around a fifth of them appeared once. The ten largest clones capture approximately 3.1% of the sample.

The entry originates in a study (dated by TCRdb to between 2015 and 2017). General notes on the study: The study tested whether tumor-infiltrating Tregs in breast cancer are recruited from blood Tregs or converted in situ from other CD4+ T cell subsets.

Paper-wide results and their limitations: The validation in the larger cohort was limited to a single TCR beta V-J rearrangement instead of whole repertoires. Tumor memory CD4+ T cell TCR gene usage clustered with blood and lymph node memory CD4+ cells and lymph node naive CD4+ cells. The greatest overlap of tumor-infiltrating Treg TCR alpha and beta sequences was observed with tumor naive CD4+ T cells, followed by blood naive CD4+ T cells.

CD4+CD45RO+CD25- cells were isolated as memory CD4+ T cells. Tregs, naive and memory CD4+ T cells from tumor, blood and ipsilateral draining lymph nodes of five breast cancer patients underwent full-length TCR alpha and beta sequencing. Tumor tissue and lymph nodes obtained by ipsilateral axillary dissection were perfused with PBS, cut into small pieces and digested using collagenase I and hyaluronidase. Mononuclear cells from lymph nodes or less than 65 ml of peripheral blood were isolated by Ficoll density gradient centrifugation. FACS confirmed that the sorted cell populations were more than 90% pure.

Sequencing used memory CD4+ T cells sorted from a lymph node. The cell subset or site label, as the study defines it: memory CD4+ T cells, CD4+CD45RO+CD25-. The rearranged chain carries TRBV9 and TRBJ1-2, with the D gene not clear enough to name. This sequence was found in a female donor with breast cancer. The DNA sequence reads TGTGCCAGCAGCGCCCGACGAGGAGGGATGGGGTATGGCTACACCTTC. Its translation is CASSARRGGMGYGYTF.